This passage covers 13 T cell receptor beta chains from one sample sequenced in a study of T cell responses to AZD1222 COVID-19 vaccine. Profiled with immunoSEQ multiplex PCR; TCRdb holds only in-frame clones, not every one. The table shows 120,000 to 150,000 clones, with about 86% occurring only once. Sequencing used peripheral blood, obtained 28 days after the second AZD1222 dose. These receptors all stem from an adult who received the AZD1222 COVID-19 vaccine.

The V call is TRBV7-9, the J call TRBJ1-3, with D unclear. Germline V gives CDR1 SEHNR, CDR2 FQNEAQ (reference sequence). This CDR3 has 16 residues. V was clipped by 3 bases and J by 2 bases, with 14 bases between them. The CDR3, as DNA: TGTGCCAGCAGCTTGAATAAGGAAAGCGCTGGAAACACCATATATTTT. Protein product: CASSLNKESAGNTIYF.

The rearrangement joins TRBV7-9 to TRBJ1-1, with a possible D match to TRBD1 (5 bases). V was trimmed by 5 bases and J by 1 base, leaving 8 bases between them. Germline-derived CDR1 and CDR2 are SEHNR and FQNEAQ (reference sequence). This CDR3 is 13 amino acids long. The CDR3 reads CASSPQENTEAFF. Written as DNA, the CDR3 is TGTGCCAGCAGCCCACAGGAGAACACTGAAGCTTTCTTT.

This chain connects TRBV18 to TRBJ2-7; D is perhaps TRBD2 (5 bases). V gave up 2 bases and J gave up 0 bases, with 11 bases separating them. This CDR3 region has 15 residues. CDR1 and CDR2 (germline): KGHSH, LQKENI. CDR3 in amino acids: CASSPSGPVSYEQYF. CDR3 bases: TGTGCCAGCTCACCAAGCGGTCCTGTCTCCTACGAGCAGTACTTC.

The chain has TRBV30 and TRBJ1-5; 8 positions match TRBD1. Looked up from germline, CDR1 is GTSNPN and CDR2 is SVGIG (reference sequence). The CDR3 length is 14 residues. J gave up 7 bases and V 2 bases, and 7 bases lay outside the gene matches. The CDR3 loop is CAWSTRGQGQPQHF. The CDR3 DNA sequence: TGTGCCTGGAGTACCAGGGGGCAGGGGCAGCCCCAGCATTTT.

V usage is TRBV29-1 and J usage is TRBJ2-7; D gene uncertain. This CDR3 is 14 amino acids long. V gave up 7 bases and J gave up 2 bases, with 18 bases separating them. CDR1 SQVTM and CDR2 ANQGSEA come from the germline V gene. The CDR3 loop is CSALKDRGTYEQYF. As DNA, the CDR3 is TGCAGCGCTCTAAAGGACCGTGGAACCTACGAGCAGTACTTC.

V gene TRBV5-1 combines with J gene TRBJ2-7, with 7 bases lining up with TRBD1. Germline V gene lookup returns CDR1 SGHRS and CDR2 YFSETQ. Trimming at V came to 5 bases and at J to 5 bases, leaving 10 bases not matched to a gene. This CDR3 comprises 14 residues. The CDR3 sequence: CASRTGQVIHEQYF. The CDR3, as DNA: TGCGCCAGCAGGACCGGACAGGTGATTCACGAGCAGTACTTC. The full variable domain, completed using reference TRBV5-1 and TRBJ2-7, is KAGVTQTPRYLIKTRGQQVTLSCSPISGHRSVSWYQQTPGQGLQFLFEYFSETQRNKGNFPGRFSGRQFSNSRSEMNVSTLELGDSALYLCASRTGQVIHEQYFGPGTRLTVT.

CDR3 bases: TGTGCCAGCAGCTTCGGAACCGGGGAGCTGTTTTTT. Translation: CASSFGTGELFF. V gene TRBV11-3 combines with J gene TRBJ2-2; D call uncertain. The germline CDR1 and CDR2 sequences are SGHNT and YENEEA. V was shortened by 3 bases and J by 5 bases, with 4 bases between the two germline ends. This CDR3 comprises 12 residues. The variable domain in full, completed from reference TRBV11-3 and TRBJ2-2, reads EAGVVQSPRYKIIEKKQPVAFWCNPISGHNTLYWYLQNLGQGPELLIRYENEEAVDDSQLPKDRFSAERLKGVDSTLKIQPAELGDSAVYLCASSFGTGELFFGEGSRLTVL.

This chain uses TRBV10-3 with TRBJ1-2; tentative D call: TRBD1 (5 bases). The CDR3 runs to 11 residues. V was cut by 8 bases and J by 8 bases, with 12 bases left in between. Germline CDR1 reads ENHRY; CDR2 reads SYGVKD. The CDR3 sequence is CAIQDTHGYTF. CDR3 in DNA: TGTGCCATCCAGGACACGCACGGCTACACCTTC.

The chain joins TRBV10-1 to TRBJ2-3, with D maybe TRBD2 (6 bases). V was clipped by 7 bases and J by 0 bases, with 11 bases between them. The CDR3 contains 14 residues. In germline, CDR1 is WNHNN, CDR2 SYGVQD (reference sequence). This CDR3 is CASKEGSSTDTQYF. The CDR3 region has the DNA TGCGCCAGCAAGGAGGGAAGTAGCACAGATACGCAGTATTTT.

The chain combines TRBV13 with TRBJ1-2, with 8 bases matching TRBD1. V shed 10 bases and J 7 bases; nucleotides not matched to a gene: 14. The CDR3 contains 14 residues. From germline, CDR1 is PRHDT and CDR2 FYEKMQ (reference sequence). The CDR3 loop is CATPAGGRGPGYTF. The CDR3 DNA is TGTGCCACCCCAGCTGGAGGCAGGGGGCCTGGCTACACCTTC.

The table lists this clone with a count of one. V and J are TRBV11-3 and TRBJ2-3; 8 nucleotides agree with TRBD2. The trim removed 5 bases at V and 2 bases at J, leaving 6 bases unmatched. Germline V gene data show CDR1 as SGHNT and CDR2 as YENEEA. The CDR3 has 15 amino acids. In DNA form, the CDR3 reads TGTGCCAGCAGCGCCGGACTAGCCTCCACAGATACGCAGTATTTT. Protein sequence: CASSAGLASTDTQYF.

The chain joins TRBV6-1 to TRBJ2-7; 11 bases are shared with TRBD2. The germline V gene has CDR1 MNHNS and CDR2 SASEGT. The CDR3 contains 15 residues. The V gene end was trimmed by 1 base and the J gene end by 8 bases; junction bases not matched to a gene: 7. The chain's CDR3 is CASSEGTSGSLQQYF. The CDR3 region has the DNA TGTGCCAGCAGTGAAGGGACTAGCGGGTCCCTACAGCAGTACTTC.

CDR3 sequence (DNA): TGTGCCACCACCTCATTAGGGGTCAGGCAAGAGACCCAGTACTTC. Protein sequence: CATTSLGVRQETQYF. The chain combines TRBV2 with TRBJ2-5, with TRBD1 as a possible D gene (5 bases). The ends were cut back, 10 bases at V and 2 bases at J, with 20 bases in the middle. The CDR3 is 15 amino acids. CDR1 SNHLY and CDR2 FYNNEI come from the germline V gene.